Reported below is one T cell receptor beta chain. This clone's antigen is unknown. No much larger clone exists at a distance of one base, and base qualities are not known. The data derive from a study of T cell changes during pregnancy in multiple sclerosis (dated by TCRdb to the late 2010s). Some background on the complete study: In women with multiple sclerosis, the researchers looked at how the T cell repertoire shifted as pregnancy progressed.

Library preparation employed the immunoSEQ multiplex PCR assay. Entries here come from immuneACCESS through TCRdb and include only in-frame sequences with V and J called. Some clones fail to appear in such tables; in the studies checked, an unresolved V gene covers under half of the shortfall, and the cause of the remainder is unknown. This sample holds approximately 44,000 clones; 85% to 95% were observed only once. Roughly 0.55% of the sample belongs to the ten largest clones. The CDR3 has 16 amino acids, counting the end cysteine and phenylalanine. The kept DNA is CDR3 alone, 48 bases in frame from the first base. At the junction V is shortened by 1 base and J by 9 bases; bases outside the gene matches: 8. In the germline V gene, CDR1 corresponds to SGHVS and CDR2 to FQNEAQ.

The sequence was obtained from a female donor with multiple sclerosis, enrolled in a pregnancy study. This receptor chain uses TRBV7-8 and TRBJ2-1; TRBD2 aligns with 11 central bases. Sequencing was performed on CD4+ T cells from peripheral blood mononuclear cells, taken in the third trimester of pregnancy. The DNA is as follows: TGTGCCAGCAGCTTAGTTGTTAGCGGGAGGGCATTTGAGCAGTTCTTC. It specifies CASSLVVSGRAFEQFF.